One T cell receptor beta chain is described in this entry. No antigen is known for it. Nothing much larger sits one base from this clone, and base qualities are not available. The collaborating institutions used their own protocols to collect whole blood in K2EDTA tubes. For TCRbeta analysis, collaborators shipped samples as frozen whole blood, isolated PBMCs, or DNA extracted from either of those sample types. Per the germline V gene, ENHRY is the CDR1 and SYGVKD is the CDR2. The CDR3 covers 14 residues, taking in both the cysteine and the phenylalanine. The CDR3 DNA has 42 bases and is translated from base 1. Relative to germline, V is missing 6 bases and J is missing 2 bases, with 5 bases of the junction outside any gene match. This specimen comes from a study of blood T cell repertoires in COVID-19 (TCRdb year 2020). In terms of the full investigation: The collaborator samples originated in the United States, Italy and Spain and spanned the acute and convalescent phases of COVID-19. The material from the prospective study consisted of cDNA or gDNA derived from T cells, B-cell-depleted T cells, or PBMCs. Deeply sampled blood TCRbeta repertoires from subjects exposed to, actively infected with, or recovered from COVID-19 were included in the dataset. The repertoires were released in a freely available public database meant as a resource for research on the immune response to SARS-CoV-2. Samples were obtained from the ongoing ImmuneRACE study (first 160 participants) and from about 1,300 subjects provided by 6 global collaborators. A de-identified subject ID, COVID-19 status, age in years and sex were almost always included in the sample metadata. Where available, HLA class I and class II types were taken from metadata supplied by the sample provider and were not determined by assay-based typing.

The immunoSEQ Assay, a bias-controlled multiplex PCR, was used to amplify TCRbeta CDR3 regions from genomic DNA. For the original study's pipeline: Within the assay, amplification of reference gene primers was used to estimate how many nucleated cells each sample contained. To quantify the absolute abundance of each unique TCRbeta CDR3 rearrangement, sequence reads were collapsed and filtered. For each sample, productive Simpson clonality was calculated by taking the square root of Simpson's diversity index across productive rearrangements. What TCRdb holds here is the immuneACCESS table cut down to in-frame rearrangements. Part of the clones is not present; checked against another copy, under half of the missing clones reflect an unresolved V gene, and the others are unexplained. For V, J and clone size, that table is used; D and trimming come from the DNA. The sample table lists about 97,000 clones, more than 85% of them with a count of one. The top ten hold less than 5.5% of the sample.

The research as a whole found: Clinical and demographic metadata were provided uncurated, with the amount varying by source and participant.

The clonotype was recovered from a man in his late teens or twenties with acute or convalescent COVID-19. Sequencing was performed on peripheral blood. This chain joins TRBV10-3 to TRBJ1-1, and TRBD1 matches 8 of the central bases. The nucleotide sequence reads TGTGCCATCAGGAGGGGACAGGACAACACTGAAGCTTTCTTT. This is translated as CAIRRGQDNTEAFF.